This is a list of T cell receptor beta chains from one sample in a study of T cells in localized non-small cell lung cancer. This table comes from immunoSEQ multiplex PCR, and its TCRdb copy is limited to in-frame clones, with some not included. In the table there are approximately 30,000 clones, about 90% of which are singletons. Material: peripheral blood, obtained before any cancer treatment. These receptors originate from a woman aged 18-49 years with stage I lung adenocarcinoma. The conserved cysteine and the conserved F or W are not part of the CDR3 here. The D gene is left open where the match is weak.

j_gene: TRBJ2-1
d_gene: TRBD1
v_gene: TRBV5-8
CDR3aa: ASSTNQGAYNEQF

j_gene: TRBJ2-7
d_gene: .
v_gene: TRBV6-6
CDR3aa: ASSYTGPIDEQY

j_gene: TRBJ2-3
d_gene: .
v_gene: TRBV5-4
CDR3aa: ASSSQGGTDTQY

j_gene: TRBJ1-5
d_gene: .
v_gene: TRBV19
CDR3aa: ASRPAGAQPQH

j_gene: TRBJ2-1
d_gene: TRBD2
v_gene: TRBV11-3
CDR3aa: ASSFRAGRKYNEQF

j_gene: TRBJ2-7
d_gene: .
v_gene: TRBV30
CDR3aa: AWSETYYEQY

j_gene: TRBJ2-3
d_gene: .
v_gene: TRBV13
CDR3aa: ASSLDREGDTQY

j_gene: TRBJ2-1
d_gene: TRBD2
v_gene: TRBV28
CDR3aa: ASSLYSGSSYNEQF

j_gene: TRBJ2-7
d_gene: .
v_gene: TRBV10-3
CDR3aa: AIRGAGLYEQY

j_gene: TRBJ1-2
d_gene: TRBD1
v_gene: TRBV7-3
CDR3aa: ASSWDRNYGYT

j_gene: TRBJ2-5
d_gene: TRBD2
v_gene: TRBV18
CDR3aa: ASSPSLAGEETQY

j_gene: TRBJ2-6
d_gene: .
v_gene: TRBV5-1
CDR3aa: ASSWTVLSGANVLT

j_gene: TRBJ2-7
d_gene: .
v_gene: TRBV10-3
CDR3aa: ATGTLTYEQY

j_gene: TRBJ1-5
d_gene: .
v_gene: TRBV27
CDR3aa: ASSLSPSSNQPQH

j_gene: TRBJ2-3
d_gene: TRBD1
v_gene: TRBV6-4
CDR3aa: ASSRYRGGTDTQY

j_gene: TRBJ2-7
d_gene: TRBD1
v_gene: TRBV6-6
CDR3aa: ASSYSGQEAYEQY

j_gene: TRBJ2-7
d_gene: .
v_gene: TRBV4-3
CDR3aa: ASSQDWTSYEQY

j_gene: TRBJ1-2
d_gene: .
v_gene: TRBV6-1
CDR3aa: ASSFNTDAYGYT

j_gene: TRBJ1-1
d_gene: .
v_gene: TRBV6-6
CDR3aa: ASSYWSGDEAF

j_gene: TRBJ1-4
d_gene: TRBD1
v_gene: TRBV25-1
CDR3aa: ASGQHRGNEKLF

j_gene: TRBJ1-1
d_gene: .
v_gene: TRBV7-9
CDR3aa: ASSLSGSEAF

j_gene: TRBJ1-1
d_gene: TRBD1
v_gene: TRBV10-3
CDR3aa: AISDWAGGTEAF

j_gene: TRBJ2-3
d_gene: TRBD1
v_gene: TRBV5-5
CDR3aa: ASSLGRGITDTQY